The 19 T cell receptor beta chains given below trace back to one sample, sequenced in a study of blood T cell repertoires in COVID-19. Libraries were prepared by immunoSEQ multiplex PCR; TCRdb keeps only in-frame clonotypes and omits some of them. The sample includes around 230,000 clones, 83% of them seen just once. Material: peripheral blood. The receptors derive from a woman between 40 and 55 years old with active or convalescent COVID-19.

The chain has TRBV24-1 and TRBJ1-6; D is undetermined. Trimming left V 5 bases short and J 6 bases short, with 10 bases between. CDR3 length: 14 amino acids. Germline CDR1 is KGHDR and CDR2 is SFDVKD. The CDR3 region has the DNA TGTGCCACCAGTGGTTCGACGGGTAATTCACCCCTCCACTTT. Translation: CATSGSTGNSPLHF.

V and J are TRBV28 and TRBJ1-2; D is uncertain. Germline CDR1 is MDHEN and CDR2 is SYDVKM. The CDR3 sequence is 12 residues long. The V and J ends lost 2 bases and 2 bases respectively, with 3 bases between them. In DNA, the CDR3 is TGTGCCAGCAGTTTAAGCAACTATGGCTACACCTTC. It is translated as CASSLSNYGYTF.

The sample holds a few counts of this clone. V gene TRBV7-2 combines with J gene TRBJ1-2, with D uncertain. Germline V lookup: CDR1 SGHTA, CDR2 FQGNSA. This CDR3 comprises 14 residues. The ends were cut back, 4 bases at V and 6 bases at J, with 15 bases in the middle. Written as DNA, the CDR3 is TGTGCCAGCAGCTGGAAGGGAGAAGGACATGGCTACACCTTC. It translates to CASSWKGEGHGYTF.

The chain uses TRBV9 and TRBJ1-2; unclear D gene. Trimming pared 0 bases from V and 1 base from J, leaving 13 bases between. The CDR3 is 16 amino acids. From germline, CDR1 is SGDLS and CDR2 YYNGEE. CDR3 coding DNA: TGTGCCAGCAGCGTAGTTCCGGGGTGGAATAACTATGGCTACACCTTC. It is translated as CASSVVPGWNNYGYTF.

The chain links TRBV15 to TRBJ1-6, with unresolved D. This CDR3 has 15 residues. Germline CDR1 reads LNHNV; CDR2 reads YYDKDF (reference sequence). Trimming removed 0 bases from V and 9 bases from J, with 12 bases in between. The CDR3 loop reads CATSRDPEVSSPLHF. The CDR3, as DNA: TGTGCCACCAGCAGAGATCCGGAGGTCTCTTCACCCCTCCACTTT.

V gene TRBV2 combines with J gene TRBJ2-1; the match to TRBD1 covers 10 bases. This CDR3 is 13 amino acids long. Germline CDR1 SNHLY, CDR2 FYNNEI. The junction had 4 bases not matched to a gene; V was cut back by 7 bases and J by 7 bases. CDR3 amino acids: CASNWDRGNEQFF. The CDR3 DNA reads TGTGCCAGCAATTGGGACAGGGGAAATGAGCAGTTCTTC.

The chain combines TRBV4-1 with TRBJ2-7; tentative D call: TRBD1 (6 bases). This CDR3 is built from 15 residues. The V and J ends lost 4 bases and 3 bases respectively, with 16 bases between them. The germline CDR1 and CDR2 sequences are MGHRA and YSYEKL. The CDR3 loop reads CASSLTGSVDYEQYF. DNA of the CDR3: TGCGCCAGCAGCCTTACAGGGAGTGTGGACTACGAGCAGTACTTC.

The chain has TRBV25-1 and TRBJ2-1; TRBD1 matches at 7 bases. V lost 4 bases and J lost 6; bases outside the gene matches: 9. Germline V gene sequence: CDR1 MGHDK, CDR2 SYGVNS. The CDR3 runs to 15 residues. CDR3 region: CASSAEGAGVNEQFF. CDR3 nucleotides: TGTGCCAGCAGTGCTGAGGGGGCTGGGGTCAATGAGCAGTTCTTC.

This sequence joins TRBV7-8 and TRBJ2-3, with D tentatively TRBD1 (5 bases). Germline CDR1 SGHVS, CDR2 FQNEAQ. The CDR3 is 15 residues long. Trimming pared 5 bases from V and 3 bases from J, leaving 15 bases between. The CDR3 region has the DNA TGTGCCAGCAGCCCTACCTCAGGGTATACAGATACGCAGTATTTT. Translation: CASSPTSGYTDTQYF.

The gene calls are TRBV6-5 and TRBJ1-1, with 10 bases lining up with TRBD1. Germline V gives CDR1 MNHEY, CDR2 SVGAGI. With 6 bases clipped from V and 5 bases from J, the junction kept 3 bases outside the gene matches. This CDR3 comprises 13 residues. CDR3 sequence: CASRDRGRTEAFF. The CDR3 coding sequence is TGTGCCAGCAGAGACAGGGGGCGAACTGAAGCTTTCTTT.

V usage is TRBV7-3 and J usage is TRBJ1-6; perhaps TRBD1 as D (5 bases). The germline V and J ends were trimmed by 0 bases and 8 bases, with 8 bases remaining between them. The CDR3 is 14 amino acids. Germline V gene lookup returns CDR1 SGHTA and CDR2 FQGTGA. CDR3 coding DNA: TGTGCCAGCAGCTTAACGGGAGGGGATTCACCCCTCCACTTT. Its translation: CASSLTGGDSPLHF.

This chain links TRBV5-1 with TRBJ1-3; D may be TRBD1 (5 bases). The germline V gene encodes CDR1 SGHRS and CDR2 YFSETQ. V was shortened by 0 bases and J by 0 bases, with 7 bases between the two germline ends. The CDR3 covers 15 residues. The CDR3 reads CASSLARDSGNTIYF. CDR3 in DNA: TGCGCCAGCAGCTTGGCCAGGGACTCTGGAAACACCATATATTTT.

This clone appeared a few times. The chain carries TRBV29-1 and TRBJ1-3; D is possibly TRBD1 (6 bases). V was pared by 7 bases and J by 4 bases, with 11 bases between. CDR3 length: 12 residues. Germline CDR1 and CDR2: SQVTM and ANQGSEA. The CDR3 sequence is CSGWTVGNTIYF. CDR3 sequence (DNA): TGCAGCGGATGGACAGTAGGAAACACCATATATTTT.

This sequence joins TRBV27 and TRBJ1-1; tentative D call: TRBD1 (5 bases). Germline-derived CDR1 and CDR2 are MNHEY and SMNVEV (reference sequence). V was cut by 2 bases and J by 2 bases, with 6 bases left in between. The CDR3 has 13 residues. The CDR3 nucleotides read TGTGCCAGCAGTTTAGGGGCTAACACTGAAGCTTTCTTT. Its translation is CASSLGANTEAFF.

J is TRBJ1-4 and V is TRBV10-2; TRBD1 agrees at 9 bases. Germline CDR1 reads WSHSY; CDR2 reads SAAADI. The CDR3 sequence is 15 residues long. Trimming removed 0 bases from V and 8 bases from J; junction bases left unmatched: 4. CDR3 region: CASSESDRGGEKLFF. Here the CDR3 DNA reads TGCGCCAGCAGTGAGTCGGACAGGGGAGGCGAAAAACTGTTTTTT.

This chain links TRBV30 with TRBJ1-6; 8 positions agree with TRBD1. This CDR3 is 14 amino acids long. Trimming removed 4 bases from V and 7 bases from J; junction bases left unmatched: 6. In germline, CDR1 is GTSNPN, CDR2 SVGIG (reference sequence). The CDR3 sequence: CAWNPGGWNSPLHF. Written as DNA, the CDR3 is TGTGCCTGGAACCCAGGGGGCTGGAATTCACCCCTCCACTTT.

This clone has a count of ten or more. This rearrangement joins TRBV7-9 to TRBJ1-2, with D perhaps matching TRBD1 (6 bases). The V gene's germline CDR1 is SEHNR and CDR2 FQNEAQ (reference sequence). The length of the CDR3 is 16 residues. V was clipped by 4 bases and J by 4 bases, with 19 bases between them. CDR3: CASSSPLDRSGYGYTF. In DNA, the CDR3 is TGTGCCAGCAGCTCACCCCTCGACAGGTCGGGCTATGGCTACACCTTC.

The rearrangement joins TRBV11-3 to TRBJ2-1; weak D call: TRBD2 (6 bases). The CDR3 is 16 residues long. The V end lost 5 bases, the J end lost 1 base, and 15 bases lay between the germline ends. Germline V CDR1 and CDR2: SGHNT, YENEEA. Written as DNA, the CDR3 is TGTGCCAGCAGCGTAGCCGGAGGGGTGTCCTACAATGAGCAGTTCTTC. Protein: CASSVAGGVSYNEQFF. The variable domain in full, completed from reference TRBV11-3 and TRBJ2-1, reads EAGVVQSPRYKIIEKKQPVAFWCNPISGHNTLYWYLQNLGQGPELLIRYENEEAVDDSQLPKDRFSAERLKGVDSTLKIQPAELGDSAVYLCASSVAGGVSYNEQFFGPGTRLTVL.

The CDR3 DNA follows: TGTGCCAGCAGGACAGGGATAGATGAGCAGTTCTTC. It codes for CASRTGIDEQFF. V and J are TRBV11-2 and TRBJ2-1; 7 nucleotides align to TRBD1. V dropped 6 bases and J dropped 8; count of bases not matched to a gene: 4. This CDR3 has 12 amino acids. CDR1 and CDR2 (germline): SGHAT, FQNNGV.